The 30 T cell receptor beta chains below come from one sample, sequenced in a study of T-cell reconstitution after alpha-beta-depleted transplantation in children. Molecular barcoding with unique molecular identifiers was used for the TCRbeta library. In TCRdb, the PCR reads were re-called with MiXCR into one record per CDR3 protein. The top ten hold approximately 0.8% of the sample, which has hundreds of thousands of distinct CDR3 sequences, around 13% seen once. The material was PBMCs, obtained before TCRalphabeta/CD19-depleted stem cell transplant. These TCRs come from a girl aged 2 to 9 with congenital amegakaryocytic thrombocytopenia, due to receive a stem cell transplant.

The gene calls are TRBV20-1 and TRBJ2-2; D perhaps matches TRBD2 (5 bases). The CDR3 is made up of 17 amino acids. Trimming left V 2 bases short and J 5 bases short, with 21 bases between. Germline V gives CDR1 DFQATT, CDR2 SNEGSKA (reference sequence). The CDR3 bases are TGCAGTGCTAGACTGTTCGGGATCCCCGAGAGGACCGGGGAGCTGTTTTTT. This gives the protein CSARLFGIPERTGELFF.

This clonotype occurred many times. The gene calls are TRBV12-3 or TRBV12-4 and TRBJ2-1; tentatively, D is TRBD2 (5 bases). V lost 8 bases and J lost 5, with 19 bases in between. This CDR3 is built from 15 residues. CDR3: CASCTGSAGHNEQFF. In DNA, the CDR3 is TGTGCCAGCTGCACTGGTAGCGCCGGGCACAATGAGCAGTTCTTC.

This clonotype came up many times. The CDR3 bases are TGTGCCAGCAGCTTGGACCACGGGACAGTATACTACGAGCAGTACTTC. Translating it yields CASSLDHGTVYYEQYF. V gene TRBV5-5 combines with J gene TRBJ2-7; TRBD1 matches at 7 bases. From germline, CDR1 is SGHKS and CDR2 YYEKEE (reference sequence). The junction had 9 bases not matched to a gene; V was cut back by 0 bases and J by 3 bases. CDR3 size: 16 residues.

The chain links TRBV5-1 to TRBJ2-5; 10 nucleotides align to TRBD2. The CDR3 has 17 amino acids. Per the germline V gene, CDR1 is SGHRS and CDR2 is YFSETQ. V shed 4 bases, J shed 3 bases, and the junction held 12 bases outside the gene matches. The CDR3 DNA reads TGCGCCAGCAGCGGAACCGGGACTAGCGAGTCGGAAGAGACCCAGTACTTC. It yields the protein CASSGTGTSESEETQYF.

There are a few counts of this clonotype. This chain joins TRBV20-1 and TRBJ2-1; no firm D call. The CDR3 has 16 amino acids. The germline gives CDR1 DFQATT, CDR2 SNEGSKA (reference sequence). Trimming removed 0 bases at V and 1 base at J, with 13 bases between. The CDR3 sequence is CSARDRNSPSYNEQFF. DNA of the CDR3: TGCAGTGCTAGAGATCGGAATAGCCCTTCCTACAATGAGCAGTTCTTC.

The CDR3 region is CASSLFPVNSNQPQHF. In DNA, the CDR3 is TGTGCCAGCAGCTTATTCCCAGTGAATAGCAATCAGCCCCAGCATTTT. The J gene is TRBJ1-5, the V gene TRBV7-8; unclear D gene. Trimming took 2 bases from V and 0 from J, leaving 11 bases between them. Germline V gene lookup returns CDR1 SGHVS and CDR2 FQNEAQ. CDR3 length: 16 amino acids.

A few counts support this clonotype. The chain recombines TRBV28 with TRBJ2-5; TRBD2 is a possible D gene (5 bases). The CDR3 contains 16 residues. With 5 bases removed from V and 5 bases from J, the gap between germline ends came to 21 bases. In germline, CDR1 is MDHEN, CDR2 SYDVKM. As DNA, the CDR3 is TGTGCCAGCAGTCATCCCTCAGGACTCGGTGGGGAGACCCAGTACTTC. Amino acids: CASSHPSGLGGETQYF.

This clonotype was counted many times. This chain uses TRBV28 with TRBJ2-7; TRBD2 is a possible D gene (5 bases). V dropped 3 bases and J dropped 0 bases, with 12 bases sitting between them. The CDR3 covers 15 residues. Germline-derived CDR1 and CDR2 are MDHEN and SYDVKM. The CDR3 nucleotides are TGTGCCAGCAGTTTGGGGAGACCGTCCTCCTACGAGCAGTACTTC. Its protein is CASSLGRPSSYEQYF.

This clonotype has more than one count but fewer than ten. The rearrangement uses TRBV7-9 and TRBJ2-1; 10 bases are shared with TRBD2. The CDR3 runs 17 residues. The V gene end was trimmed by 4 bases and the J gene end by 10 bases; junction bases not matched to a gene: 16. Germline assignment: CDR1 SEHNR and CDR2 FQNEAQ (reference sequence). The CDR3 bases are TGTGCCAGCAGCTCTTCAATTCGGCCTAGCGGGAGTCGGGAGCAGTTCTTC. Protein: CASSSSIRPSGSREQFF.

This clonotype occurred many times. The V call is TRBV27, the J call TRBJ1-6; 8 bases align to TRBD1. Germline V gene sequence: CDR1 MNHEY, CDR2 SMNVEV (reference sequence). With V trimmed by 0 bases and J by 4 bases, 2 bases remained unmatched. CDR3 length: 16 residues. CDR3 in DNA: TGTGCCAGCAGTTTATCGGGACAGGAATATAATTCACCCCTCCACTTT. This translates into CASSLSGQEYNSPLHF.

This clonotype occurred many times. The chain is built from TRBV9 and TRBJ1-1; no clear D gene. Germline CDR1 SGDLS, CDR2 YYNGEE. The CDR3 runs 15 residues. Trimming removed 3 bases from V and 5 bases from J, with 17 bases in between. CDR3 nucleotide sequence: TGTGCCAGCAGCGACTTAGACAACCCGATAACTGAAGCTTTCTTT. Encoded protein: CASSDLDNPITEAFF.

The chain is built from TRBV20-1 and TRBJ2-3, with 13 bases aligning to TRBD2. This CDR3 region has 13 residues. J gave up 5 bases and V 6 bases, and 2 bases lay outside the gene matches. Germline loops: CDR1 DFQATT, CDR2 SNEGSKA (reference sequence). CDR3 sequence: CSATSGRKDTQYF. As DNA, the CDR3 is TGCAGTGCGACTAGCGGGAGGAAAGATACGCAGTATTTT.

This clonotype came up a few times. J is TRBJ2-2 and V is TRBV7-3, with no clear D. Germline CDR1 is SGHTA and CDR2 is FQGTGA. The CDR3 length is 11 residues. Trimming stripped 4 bases from V and 11 bases from J, with 8 bases between. The CDR3 nucleotides read TGTGCCAGCAGCTCCGGCAGTGAGCTGTTTTTT. Translating gives CASSSGSELFF. The whole variable domain, remainder taken from reference TRBV7-3 and TRBJ2-2, is GAGVSQTPSNKVTEKGKYVELRCDPISGHTALYWYRQSLGQGPEFLIYFQGTGAADDSGLPNDRFFAVRPEGSVSTLKIQRTERGDSAVYLCASSSGSELFFGEGSRLTVL.

This clonotype has just a few counts. This chain links TRBV5-1 with TRBJ1-2; a weak D match, TRBD1 (6 bases). V lost 4 bases and J lost 5, with 18 bases in between. Looked up from germline, CDR1 is SGHRS and CDR2 is YFSETQ. This CDR3 has 15 amino acids. This chain's CDR3 is CASSQDSRGPYGYTF. In DNA, the CDR3 is TGCGCCAGCAGCCAGGACAGCAGAGGTCCGTATGGCTACACCTTC.

In this sample, this clonotype turned up many times. V usage is TRBV20-1 and J usage is TRBJ2-3, with D perhaps matching TRBD1 or TRBD2 (6 bases each). With 4 bases removed from V and 0 bases from J, the gap between germline ends came to 11 bases. The CDR3 totals 14 residues. Per the germline V gene, CDR1 is DFQATT and CDR2 is SNEGSKA (reference sequence). The CDR3: CSAIHGGSTDTQYF. In nucleotides, the CDR3 is TGCAGTGCTATCCACGGGGGCAGCACAGATACGCAGTATTTT.

The chain recombines TRBV3-1 with TRBJ1-3, with D possibly matching TRBD1 (5 bases). Germline V gene data show CDR1 as LGHDT and CDR2 as YNNKEL (reference sequence). This CDR3 has 15 residues. V was clipped by 1 base and J by 3 bases, with 10 bases between them. The CDR3 region is CASSQAPTDGNTIYF. For the CDR3, the DNA is TGTGCCAGCAGCCAAGCACCGACAGATGGAAACACCATATATTTT. Looking up the rest from reference TRBV3-1 and TRBJ1-3 gives the full variable domain: DTAVSQTPKYLVTQMGNDKSIKCEQNLGHDTMYWYKQDSKKFLKIMFSYNNKELIINETVPNRFSPKSPDKAHLNLHINSLELGDSAVYFCASSQAPTDGNTIYFGEGSWLTVV.

There are many counts of this clonotype. The rearrangement uses TRBV28 and TRBJ2-3, with TRBD2 matching 8 bases. The CDR3 length is 14 residues. After removal of 4 bases from V and 4 bases from J, the junction contained 4 bases not matched to a gene. Germline V gene data show CDR1 as MDHEN and CDR2 as SYDVKM. This CDR3 is CASSSGLAPDTQYF. CDR3 DNA sequence: TGTGCCAGCAGTTCTGGACTAGCCCCAGATACGCAGTATTTT.

This rearrangement joins TRBV7-9 to TRBJ2-1, with 15 bases matching TRBD2. In germline, CDR1 is SEHNR, CDR2 FQNEAQ (reference sequence). The trim removed 4 bases at V and 8 bases at J, leaving 15 bases unmatched. This CDR3 contains 19 residues. The CDR3 region is CASSSYDGLAGGEVDEQFF. In nucleotides, the CDR3 is TGTGCCAGCAGCTCCTACGACGGACTAGCGGGAGGGGAGGTCGATGAGCAGTTCTTC. Using reference TRBV7-9 and TRBJ2-1 for the parts outside the CDR3, the full variable domain is DTGVSQNPRHKITKRGQNVTFRCDPISEHNRLYWYRQTLGQGPEFLTYFQNEAQLEKSRLLSDRFSAERPKGSFSTLEIQRTEQGDSAMYLCASSSYDGLAGGEVDEQFFGPGTRLTVL.

There are many counts of this clonotype. This chain joins TRBV19 and TRBJ1-1; 7 nucleotides align to TRBD1. Trimming cost V 4 bases and J 1 base; bases outside gene matches: 12. The CDR3 sequence is 17 residues long. Germline-derived CDR1 and CDR2 are LNHDA and SQIVND (reference sequence). In nucleotides, the CDR3 is TGTGCCAGTAGTAGCCCTAGACAGGGTTGGAGGAACACTGAAGCTTTCTTT. This encodes CASSSPRQGWRNTEAFF.

The rearrangement joins TRBV5-1 to TRBJ2-1; D possibly corresponds to TRBD1 (5 bases). The CDR3 is 15 amino acids. The germline V and J ends were trimmed by 2 bases and 9 bases, with 18 bases remaining between them. CDR1 SGHRS and CDR2 YFSETQ come from the germline V gene. The chain's CDR3 is CASSFWQGQRVEQFF. CDR3 coding DNA: TGCGCCAGCAGCTTCTGGCAGGGTCAAAGGGTTGAGCAGTTCTTC.

This clonotype occurred many times. The J gene is TRBJ2-5, the V gene TRBV20-1; D call uncertain. Deletions cut 5 bases from V and 9 bases from J, with 7 bases between. CDR1 is DFQATT, CDR2 SNEGSKA, per germline (reference sequence). The CDR3 runs 9 residues. Here the CDR3 reads CSAGSAQYF. Here the CDR3 DNA reads TGCAGTGCTGGGTCGGCCCAGTACTTC.

There are a few counts of this clonotype. The gene calls are TRBV9 and TRBJ2-2, with TRBD2 matching over 7 bases. Germline CDR1 is SGDLS and CDR2 is YYNGEE. J lost 3 bases, V lost 1 base, and 12 bases had no gene match. This CDR3 region has 18 residues. The CDR3 region has the DNA TGTGCCAGCAGCGTAAATCCGACAATGGGGGGGTACACCGGGGAGCTGTTTTTT. Translating gives CASSVNPTMGGYTGELFF.

The table lists this clonotype with a count of one. This sequence joins TRBV5-1 and TRBJ2-3; D is possibly TRBD2 (6 bases). CDR1 SGHRS and CDR2 YFSETQ come from the germline V gene. Trimming pared 0 bases from V and 4 bases from J, leaving 12 bases between. The CDR3 spans 15 residues. The CDR3 DNA sequence: TGCGCCAGCAGCTTGGAGACGGGAGTGCCAGATACGCAGTATTTT. This encodes CASSLETGVPDTQYF.

The chain has TRBV5-6 and TRBJ2-7; D is ambiguous. V was trimmed by 0 bases and J by 3 bases, leaving 10 bases between them. This CDR3 region has 14 residues. Germline V CDR1 and CDR2: SGHDT, YYEEEE. The CDR3 loop is CASSLAHGDYEQYF. The CDR3 DNA sequence: TGTGCCAGCAGCTTGGCGCACGGAGACTACGAGCAGTACTTC.

This clonotype was seen a few times. The chain has TRBV6-5 and TRBJ1-3, with 9 positions matching TRBD1. This CDR3 has 15 amino acids. V gave up 4 bases and J gave up 2 bases; unmatched junction bases: 3. From germline, CDR1 is MNHEY and CDR2 SVGAGI. CDR3 sequence: CASSSRDRAGNTIYF. In nucleotides, the CDR3 is TGTGCCAGCAGTTCGCGGGACAGGGCTGGAAACACCATATATTTT.

The J gene is TRBJ2-6, the V gene TRBV20-1, with D perhaps TRBD2 (5 bases). CDR3 length: 13 amino acids. Germline-derived CDR1 and CDR2 are DFQATT and SNEGSKA (reference sequence). The germline V and J ends were trimmed by 4 bases and 2 bases, with 6 bases remaining between them. CDR3 sequence reads: CSAIGAGANVLTF. The CDR3 DNA reads TGCAGTGCTATCGGGGCTGGGGCCAACGTCCTGACTTTC.

This chain connects TRBV7-9 to TRBJ2-7; weak D call: TRBD2 (6 bases). The CDR3 is made up of 14 amino acids. Germline loops: CDR1 SEHNR, CDR2 FQNEAQ (reference sequence). Trimming took 5 bases from V and 6 from J, leaving 17 bases between them. For the CDR3, the DNA is TGTGCCAGCAGCCCCCAACTAGCATCATCCGAGCAGTACTTC. Translating it yields CASSPQLASSEQYF.

This clonotype was picked up a small number of times. This chain links TRBV4-1 with TRBJ2-7; D gene ambiguous. The CDR3 sequence is 12 residues long. The germline V gene encodes CDR1 MGHRA and CDR2 YSYEKL. Trimming removed 3 bases from V and 5 bases from J, with 8 bases in between. CDR3 amino acids: CASSQGDHEQYF. In DNA, the CDR3 is TGCGCCAGCAGCCAGGGCGACCACGAGCAGTACTTC.

This clonotype was seen at least ten times. The gene calls are TRBV5-1 and TRBJ2-7; D might be TRBD1 (6 bases). V lost 6 bases and J lost 1, with 14 bases in between. The CDR3 is 14 amino acids. CDR1 is SGHRS, CDR2 YFSETQ, per germline. For the CDR3, the DNA is TGCGCCAGCACTTCAACGGACAGATCCTACGAGCAGTACTTC. It specifies CASTSTDRSYEQYF.

This clonotype was detected many times. This chain links TRBV5-4 with TRBJ2-7; D remains unclear. This CDR3 spans 14 amino acids. Trimming removed 0 bases at V and 7 bases at J, with 14 bases between. Germline V lookup: CDR1 SGHNT, CDR2 YYREEE (reference sequence). CDR3 DNA: TGTGCCAGCAGCTTGGGGTATGGGGAAGAGGAGCAGTACTTC. Residues: CASSLGYGEEEQYF.